A selection of T cell receptor beta chains follows, all from one sample in a study of blood T cell repertoires in COVID-19. Some clones are missing from TCRdb's copy, which holds only in-frame ones; the method was immunoSEQ multiplex PCR. The sample lists about 100,000 clones; about 83% were seen once. The sample comprised peripheral blood. The receptors were sampled from a human donor in a cohort sampled during active COVID-19. Each CDR3 is given with its conserved first and last residue. A D gene is named only where the DNA matches it firmly. A row's size may be missing; if present it is once, few, many or a size class.

TRBJ2-1 TRBV11-2 TRBD2 once CASSKGLVNEQFF TGTGCCAGCAGCAAGGGACTAGTGAATGAGCAGTTCTTC
TRBJ2-1 TRBV9 TRBD2 . CASSPTRGTSGRNEQFF TGTGCCAGCAGCCCCACACGAGGGACTAGCGGGAGGAATGAGCAGTTCTTC
TRBJ2-7 TRBV7-2 TRBD2 . CASTPGGRIYEQYF TGTGCCAGCACCCCTGGCGGGAGGATCTACGAGCAGTACTTC
TRBJ1-2 TRBV27 TRBD1 . CASRPVDRELYGYTF TGTGCCAGCAGGCCTGTCGACAGGGAGCTCTATGGCTACACCTTC
TRBJ2-2 TRBV5-5 . . CASSLWTANTGELFF TGTGCCAGCAGCTTGTGGACAGCGAACACCGGGGAGCTGTTTTTT
TRBJ2-7 TRBV12-3/TRBV12-4 . . CASSLTSYEQYF TGTGCCAGCAGTTTGACTTCCTACGAGCAGTACTTC
TRBJ2-5 TRBV20-1 TRBD1 . CSASLGGGGQGAPQYF TGCAGTGCTAGTTTGGGGGGAGGGGGACAGGGTGCCCCCCAGTACTTC
TRBJ1-1 TRBV18 TRBD1 . CASSPYSPGQGGRTLNTEAFF TGTGCCAGCTCCCCTTATAGCCCGGGACAGGGGGGGCGAACCTTGAACACTGAAGCTTTCTTT
TRBJ2-5 TRBV7-8 TRBD2 once CASSLTSGSETQYF TGTGCCAGCAGCTTGACTAGCGGGAGTGAGACCCAGTACTTC
TRBJ2-3 TRBV9 TRBD2 . CASSVGSGSYPDTQYF TGTGCCAGCAGCGTAGGAAGCGGGAGTTACCCAGATACGCAGTATTTT
TRBJ1-4 TRBV24-1 . . CATSLSRDREKLFF TGTGCCACCTCCCTTAGCAGAGACCGTGAAAAACTGTTTTTT
TRBJ2-1 TRBV5-1 TRBD2 few CASSLVGLAGVPYNEQFF TGCGCCAGCAGCCTGGTGGGACTAGCGGGAGTTCCCTACAATGAGCAGTTCTTC
TRBJ1-4 TRBV6-2/TRBV6-3 . . CASSRLGVDFRTNEKLFF TGTGCCAGCAGCAGGTTAGGGGTCGATTTCCGGACTAATGAAAAACTGTTTTTT
TRBJ1-2 TRBV30 . . CAWTQPGYGYTF TGTGCCTGGACCCAACCAGGTTATGGCTACACCTTC
TRBJ1-3 TRBV11-2 . . CASSTGLSSGNTIYF TGTGCCAGCAGCACGGGACTGTCCTCTGGAAACACCATATATTTT
TRBJ1-2 TRBV30 TRBD1 . CAWSRTGGGRNYGYTF TGTGCCTGGAGCCGTACGGGAGGGGGCCGGAACTATGGCTACACCTTC
TRBJ1-6 TRBV19 TRBD1 . CASRRTGGEQPLHF TGTGCCAGTAGGCGTACAGGGGGCGAGCAGCCCCTCCACTTT
TRBJ2-5 TRBV6-4 TRBD2 . CASIDSGAQETQYF TGTGCCAGCATCGATAGCGGGGCTCAAGAGACCCAGTACTTC
TRBJ2-3 TRBV7-9 TRBD2 . CARGGTTDTQYF TGTGCCCGCGGGGGGACCACAGATACGCAGTATTTT
TRBJ2-1 TRBV18 . . CASSPGVSEQFF TGTGCCAGCTCACCAGGAGTGAGTGAGCAGTTCTTC
TRBJ1-2 TRBV7-9 TRBD1 . CASSLAGDSQNSNYGYTF TGTGCCAGCAGCTTAGCGGGGGACAGCCAAAATTCTAACTATGGCTACACCTTC
TRBJ2-4 TRBV19 TRBD1 . CASSKTGTGSWDIQYF TGTGCCAGTAGCAAAACCGGGACAGGGAGTTGGGACATTCAGTACTTC
TRBJ1-5 TRBV6-6 TRBD1 . CASSSRQGAVPQPQHF TGTGCCAGCAGTTCCCGACAGGGGGCTGTTCCGCAGCCCCAGCATTTT
TRBJ2-1 TRBV6-2/TRBV6-3 TRBD2 . CASSYSISFSGPAVDEQFF TGTGCCAGCAGTTACTCGATAAGTTTTAGCGGGCCGGCTGTTGATGAGCAGTTCTTC
TRBJ2-1 TRBV18 . . CASSPLGGVNNEQFF TGTGCCAGCTCACCCCTAGGGGGTGTAAACAATGAGCAGTTCTTC
TRBJ2-6 TRBV2 . . CASTGSGANVLTF TGTGCCAGCACGGGCTCTGGGGCCAACGTCCTGACTTTC
TRBJ2-2 TRBV27 TRBD2 . CASNPSRGAGNTGELFF TGTGCCAGTAACCCCTCGCGGGGAGCGGGAAACACCGGGGAGCTGTTTTTT
TRBJ2-1 TRBV13 TRBD2 . CASSQRLANDNEQFF TGTGCCAGCAGCCAAAGACTAGCGAACGACAATGAGCAGTTCTTC
TRBJ2-7 TRBV7-2 . once CASSLVTYEQYF TGTGCCAGCAGCTTAGTTACATACGAGCAGTACTTC
TRBJ2-7 TRBV4-1 . . CASSHGLTAGVNEQYF TGCGCCAGCAGCCATGGTCTTACGGCGGGCGTCAACGAGCAGTACTTC
TRBJ1-4 TRBV19 . . CASRRQATNEKLFF TGTGCCAGTAGGAGACAGGCAACTAATGAAAAACTGTTTTTT
TRBJ2-1 TRBV5-4 TRBD1 . CASSLGGTAYNEQFF TGTGCCAGCAGCTTGGGTGGGACAGCCTACAATGAGCAGTTCTTC
TRBJ2-1 TRBV10-3 TRBD1 . CAISPGTAYNEQFF TGTGCCATCAGTCCCGGGACAGCCTACAATGAGCAGTTCTTC
TRBJ2-5 TRBV10-2 TRBD1 . CASRRGQGETQYF TGCGCCAGCAGGAGAGGACAGGGAGAGACCCAGTACTTC
TRBJ1-2 TRBV19 TRBD1 . CASSLKPGQGLGYTF TGTGCCAGTAGTCTAAAACCGGGACAGGGGCTCGGCTACACCTTC
TRBJ2-2 TRBV5-4 TRBD2 few CASSPQRGQDTGELFF TGTGCCAGCAGCCCACAGCGGGGGCAAGACACCGGGGAGCTGTTTTTT
TRBJ2-5 TRBV7-2 . . CASSSSRETQYF TGTGCCAGCAGCTCATCGAGAGAGACCCAGTACTTC
TRBJ1-1 TRBV5-6 . . CASSVGQINTEAFF TGTGCCAGCAGCGTAGGACAGATTAACACTGAAGCTTTCTTT
TRBJ1-2 TRBV10-3 . . CAISQQENFYGYTF TGTGCCATCAGTCAACAGGAAAACTTCTATGGCTACACCTTC
TRBJ1-1 TRBV28 . once CASTENRVAFF TGTGCCAGCACCGAGAACAGGGTCGCTTTCTTT
TRBJ1-6 TRBV19 . . CASSHPGDSPLHF TGTGCCAGTAGTCATCCCGGGGATTCACCCCTCCACTTT
TRBJ2-7 TRBV28 . . CASSLPRTPSYEQYF TGTGCCAGCAGTTTACCTAGGACACCCTCCTACGAGCAGTACTTC
TRBJ2-7 TRBV11-2 . . CASSSLGGEIYEQYF TGTGCCAGCAGCTCCTTAGGGGGGGAAATTTACGAGCAGTACTTC
TRBJ2-7 TRBV6-2/TRBV6-3 TRBD2 . CASSHNRDYVHEQYF TGTGCCAGCAGTCACAACCGGGACTATGTCCACGAGCAGTACTTC
TRBJ2-3 TRBV19 . few CASSIGARVTDTQYF TGTGCCAGTAGTATAGGGGCGCGGGTCACAGATACGCAGTATTTT
TRBJ1-4 TRBV6-6 . . CASSYPTATNEKLFF TGTGCCAGCAGTTACCCAACTGCAACTAATGAAAAACTGTTTTTT
TRBJ1-2 TRBV5-3 . . CARSLAQGYGYTF TGTGCCAGAAGCTTGGCTCAGGGTTATGGCTACACCTTC
TRBJ2-7 TRBV7-2 . . CASSPGHLSEQYF TGTGCCAGCAGCCCCGGACACCTATCCGAGCAGTACTTC
TRBJ2-7 TRBV7-2 . . CASSLARDWRLDEQYF TGTGCCAGCAGCTTAGCCCGGGACTGGCGTTTGGACGAGCAGTACTTC
TRBJ2-3 TRBV7-2 . . CASSPDAGKINTQYF TGTGCCAGCAGCCCTGATGCAGGGAAAATAAATACGCAGTATTTT
TRBJ1-4 TRBV7-9 TRBD1 . CASSLVRGPATNEKLFF TGTGCCAGCAGCCTTGTAAGGGGGCCTGCAACTAATGAAAAACTGTTTTTT
TRBJ2-2 TRBV5-1 . . CASTRDTGNTGELFF TGCGCCAGCACCCGGGACACAGGGAACACCGGGGAGCTGTTTTTT
TRBJ2-7 TRBV4-3 TRBD2 . CASSLMWTSGSVPSYEQYF TGCGCCAGCAGCCTGATGTGGACTAGCGGGAGTGTCCCCTCCTACGAGCAGTACTTC
TRBJ2-1 TRBV5-1 TRBD2 . CASSLGDSGGINEQFF TGCGCCAGCAGCTTGGGTGATAGCGGGGGAATCAATGAGCAGTTCTTC
TRBJ2-5 TRBV7-2 . . CASSLRGGRGETQYF TGTGCCAGCAGCCTTAGGGGGGGTAGGGGCGAGACCCAGTACTTC
TRBJ1-1 TRBV18 . . CASSPPGVNTEAFF TGTGCCAGCTCACCACCCGGGGTCAACACTGAAGCTTTCTTT
TRBJ1-4 TRBV6-6 . . CASNRLATNEKLFF TGTGCCAGCAATAGACTTGCAACTAATGAAAAACTGTTTTTT
TRBJ2-1 TRBV14 TRBD2 . CASSQDPLAGVQDEQFF TGTGCCAGCAGCCAAGATCCGCTAGCGGGGGTCCAGGATGAGCAGTTCTTC
TRBJ1-2 TRBV18 TRBD1 . CASSPLGQGDVGYTF TGTGCCAGCTCACCACTCGGACAGGGAGACGTTGGCTACACCTTC